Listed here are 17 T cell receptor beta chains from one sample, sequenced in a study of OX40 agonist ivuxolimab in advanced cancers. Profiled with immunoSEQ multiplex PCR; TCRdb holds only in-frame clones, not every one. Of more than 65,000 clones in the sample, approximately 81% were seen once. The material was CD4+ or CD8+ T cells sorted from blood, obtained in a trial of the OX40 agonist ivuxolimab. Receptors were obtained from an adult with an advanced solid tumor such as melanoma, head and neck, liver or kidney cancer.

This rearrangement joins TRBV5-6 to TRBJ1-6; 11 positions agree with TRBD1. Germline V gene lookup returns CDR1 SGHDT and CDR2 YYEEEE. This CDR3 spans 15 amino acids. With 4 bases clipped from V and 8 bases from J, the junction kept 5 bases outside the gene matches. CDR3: CASSLGTGGYSPLHF. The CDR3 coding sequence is TGTGCCAGCAGCCTGGGGACAGGGGGTTATTCACCCCTCCACTTT.

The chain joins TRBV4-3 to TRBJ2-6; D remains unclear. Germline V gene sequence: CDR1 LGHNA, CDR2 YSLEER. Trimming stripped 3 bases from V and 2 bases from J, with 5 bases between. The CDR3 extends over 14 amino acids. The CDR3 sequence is CASSQGTGANVLTF. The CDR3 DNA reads TGCGCCAGCAGCCAGGGCACTGGGGCCAACGTCCTGACTTTC.

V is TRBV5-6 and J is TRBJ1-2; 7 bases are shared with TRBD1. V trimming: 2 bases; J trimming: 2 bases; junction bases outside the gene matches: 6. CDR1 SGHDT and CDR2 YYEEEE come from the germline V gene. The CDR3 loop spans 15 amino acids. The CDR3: CASSFRGQGNYGYTF. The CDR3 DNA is TGTGCCAGCAGCTTTAGGGGGCAGGGGAACTATGGCTACACCTTC. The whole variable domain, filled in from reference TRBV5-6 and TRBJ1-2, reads DAGVTQSPTHLIKTRGQQVTLRCSPKSGHDTVSWYQQALGQGPQFIFQYYEEEERQRGNFPDRFSGHQFPNYSSELNVNALLLGDSALYLCASSFRGQGNYGYTFGSGTRLTVV.

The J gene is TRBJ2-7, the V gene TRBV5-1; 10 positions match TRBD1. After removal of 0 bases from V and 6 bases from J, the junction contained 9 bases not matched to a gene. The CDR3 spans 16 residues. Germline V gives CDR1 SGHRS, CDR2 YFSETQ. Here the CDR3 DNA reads TGCGCCAGCAGCTTGGGGAACCGGGACAGGGGTGCCGAGCAGTACTTC. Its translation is CASSLGNRDRGAEQYF.

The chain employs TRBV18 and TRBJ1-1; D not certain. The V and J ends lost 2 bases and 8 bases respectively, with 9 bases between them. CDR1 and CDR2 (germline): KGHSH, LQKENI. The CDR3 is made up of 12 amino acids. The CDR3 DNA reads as TGTGCCAGCTCACCATTATTGTCCGAAGCTTTCTTT. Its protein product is CASSPLLSEAFF.

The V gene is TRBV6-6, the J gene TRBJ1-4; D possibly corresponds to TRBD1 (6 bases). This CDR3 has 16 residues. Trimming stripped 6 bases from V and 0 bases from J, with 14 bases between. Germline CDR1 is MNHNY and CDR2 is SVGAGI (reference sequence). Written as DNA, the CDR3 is TGTGCCAGCAGCCGCGACAGGCAGGCAACTAATGAAAAACTGTTTTTT. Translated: CASSRDRQATNEKLFF.

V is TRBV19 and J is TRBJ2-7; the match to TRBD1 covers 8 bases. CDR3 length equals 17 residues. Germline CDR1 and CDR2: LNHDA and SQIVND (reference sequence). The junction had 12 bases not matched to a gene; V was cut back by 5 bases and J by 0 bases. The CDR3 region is CASSAPSRDRTSYEQYF. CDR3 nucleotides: TGTGCCAGTAGTGCCCCTTCCCGGGACAGGACCTCCTACGAGCAGTACTTC.

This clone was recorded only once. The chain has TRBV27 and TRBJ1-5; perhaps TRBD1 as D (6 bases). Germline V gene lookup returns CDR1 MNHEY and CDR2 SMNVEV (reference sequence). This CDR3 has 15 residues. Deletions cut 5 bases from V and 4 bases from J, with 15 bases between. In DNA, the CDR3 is TGTGCCAGCAGTACCCGCCGGGACAAAAATCAGCCCCAGCATTTT. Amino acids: CASSTRRDKNQPQHF.

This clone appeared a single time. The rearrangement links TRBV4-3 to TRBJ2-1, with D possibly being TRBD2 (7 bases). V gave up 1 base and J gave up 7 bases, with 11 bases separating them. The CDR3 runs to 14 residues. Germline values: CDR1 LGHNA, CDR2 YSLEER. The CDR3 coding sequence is TGCGCCAGCAGCCAAGGGACAGCGGGGAATGAGCAGTTCTTC. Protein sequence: CASSQGTAGNEQFF.

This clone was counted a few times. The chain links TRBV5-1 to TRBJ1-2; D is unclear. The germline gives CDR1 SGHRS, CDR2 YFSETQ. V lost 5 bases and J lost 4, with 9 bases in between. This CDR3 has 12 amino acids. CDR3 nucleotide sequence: TGCGCCAGCAGTAGGGTCGGCTATGGCTACACCTTC. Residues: CASSRVGYGYTF.

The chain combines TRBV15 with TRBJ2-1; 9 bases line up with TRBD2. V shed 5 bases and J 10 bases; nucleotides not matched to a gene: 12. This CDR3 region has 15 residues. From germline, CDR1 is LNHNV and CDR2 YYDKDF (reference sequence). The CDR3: CATSYGGGRALEQFF. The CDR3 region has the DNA TGTGCCACCAGCTACGGGGGCGGGAGGGCCCTCGAGCAGTTCTTC.

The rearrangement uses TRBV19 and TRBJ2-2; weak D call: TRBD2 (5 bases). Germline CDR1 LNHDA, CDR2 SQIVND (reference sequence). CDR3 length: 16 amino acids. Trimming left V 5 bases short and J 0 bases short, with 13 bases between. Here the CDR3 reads CASSVQRTSNTGELFF. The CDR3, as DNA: TGTGCCAGTAGTGTACAGAGGACTTCGAACACCGGGGAGCTGTTTTTT.

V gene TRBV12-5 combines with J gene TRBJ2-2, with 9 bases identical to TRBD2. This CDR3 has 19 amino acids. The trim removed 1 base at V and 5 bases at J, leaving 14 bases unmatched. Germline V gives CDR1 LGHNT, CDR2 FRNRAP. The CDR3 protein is CASGLDTLGLAGITGELFF. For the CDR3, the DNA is TGTGCTAGTGGTTTGGACACCCTAGGGCTAGCGGGGATAACCGGGGAGCTGTTTTTT.

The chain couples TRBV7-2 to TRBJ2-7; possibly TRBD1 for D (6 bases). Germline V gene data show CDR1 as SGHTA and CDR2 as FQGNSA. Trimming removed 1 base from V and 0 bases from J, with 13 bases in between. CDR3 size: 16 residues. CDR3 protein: CASSLEVRTASYEQYF. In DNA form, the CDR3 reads TGTGCCAGCAGCTTAGAAGTCCGGACAGCCTCCTACGAGCAGTACTTC.

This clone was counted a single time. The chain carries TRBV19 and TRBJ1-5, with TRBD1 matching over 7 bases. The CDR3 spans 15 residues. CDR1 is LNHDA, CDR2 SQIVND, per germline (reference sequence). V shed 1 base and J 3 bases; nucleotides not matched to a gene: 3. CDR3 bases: TGTGCCAGTAGTATAGTCACAGGGGTCAATCAGCCCCAGCATTTT. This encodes CASSIVTGVNQPQHF.

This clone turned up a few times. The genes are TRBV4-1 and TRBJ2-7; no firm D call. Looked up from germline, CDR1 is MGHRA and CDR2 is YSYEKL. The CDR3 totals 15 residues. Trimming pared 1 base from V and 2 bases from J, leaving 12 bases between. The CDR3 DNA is TGCGCCAGCAGCCAAGCACTATTCTCAACCTACGAGCAGTACTTC. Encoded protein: CASSQALFSTYEQYF.

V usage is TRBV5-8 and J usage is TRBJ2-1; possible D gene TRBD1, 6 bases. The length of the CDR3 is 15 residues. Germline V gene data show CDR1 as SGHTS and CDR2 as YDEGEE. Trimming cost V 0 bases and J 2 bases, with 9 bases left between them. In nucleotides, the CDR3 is TGTGCCAGCAGCTTGGGGACAGCGACCTACAATGAGCAGTTCTTC. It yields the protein CASSLGTATYNEQFF.